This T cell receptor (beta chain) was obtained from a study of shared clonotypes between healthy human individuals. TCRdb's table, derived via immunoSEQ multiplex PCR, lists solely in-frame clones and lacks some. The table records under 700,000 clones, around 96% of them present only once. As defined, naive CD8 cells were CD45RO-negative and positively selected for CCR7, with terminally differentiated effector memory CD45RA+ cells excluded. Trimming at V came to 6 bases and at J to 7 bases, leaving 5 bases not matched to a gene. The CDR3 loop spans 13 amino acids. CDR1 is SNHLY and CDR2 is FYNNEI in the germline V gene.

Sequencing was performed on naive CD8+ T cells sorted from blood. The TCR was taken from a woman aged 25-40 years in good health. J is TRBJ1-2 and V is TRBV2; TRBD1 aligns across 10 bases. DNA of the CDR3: TGTGCCAGCAGGGGACAGGGGTCCACTGGCTACACCTTC. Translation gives CASRGQGSTGYTF.